The present entry profiles one T cell receptor (beta chain) with its context. Its specificity is unknown. The data were obtained in a study of T cell responses to AZD1222 COVID-19 vaccine. Second-dose schedules of about 4 or about 12 weeks were combined. Study observations and caveats: White British ancestry dominated among donors, who included more females, and clonal diversity was possibly underestimated. Repertoire sampling happened only post peak T cell response. Recipients of AZD1222 seropositive at baseline numbered only 5 to 7.

Produced via immunoSEQ multiplex PCR; TCRdb's table is partial and in-frame only. Counted here are roughly 170,000 clones, around 94% occurring once; the ten biggest clones make up under 2%. The clonotype comes from an adult who received the AZD1222 COVID-19 vaccine. This specimen was peripheral blood, taken 28 days after the second AZD1222 dose.

The DNA of the CDR3 is TGTGCCAGCAGCCCTGATAGTGGGGACAAGGAGCAGTACTTC. Translated, it gives CASSPDSGDKEQYF. The rearrangement joins TRBV7-3 to TRBJ2-7; possible D gene TRBD1, 6 bases. Germline CDR1 SGHTA, CDR2 FQGTGA. This CDR3 contains 14 residues. With 5 bases removed from V and 7 bases from J, the gap between germline ends came to 18 bases.